Described below is a single T cell receptor (beta chain) sequence and its context. Per donor, a minimum of one pre-ART and a minimum of two post-ART PBMC samples were available. These data belong to a study of long-term antiretroviral therapy in people with HIV. The CDR3 consists of 11 residues. CDR1 and CDR2 (germline): GTSNPN, SVGIG (reference sequence). Trimming left V 0 bases short and J 6 bases short, with 3 bases between. Sequencing relied on immunoSEQ assay v3.0, run at survey level. The table came from immunoSEQ multiplex PCR; TCRdb's copy has only in-frame clones and leaves some out. The table includes about 20,000 clones, about 80% detected once.

Sequencing used unsorted PBMCs, obtained 0.2 years after starting antiretroviral therapy. The J gene is TRBJ2-1, the V gene TRBV30; D unresolved. The source of this sequence is a woman between 40 and 55 years old with HIV. The CDR3 nucleotides read TGTGCCTGGAGTGTTCTCAATGAGCAGTTCTTC. This encodes CAWSVLNEQFF.